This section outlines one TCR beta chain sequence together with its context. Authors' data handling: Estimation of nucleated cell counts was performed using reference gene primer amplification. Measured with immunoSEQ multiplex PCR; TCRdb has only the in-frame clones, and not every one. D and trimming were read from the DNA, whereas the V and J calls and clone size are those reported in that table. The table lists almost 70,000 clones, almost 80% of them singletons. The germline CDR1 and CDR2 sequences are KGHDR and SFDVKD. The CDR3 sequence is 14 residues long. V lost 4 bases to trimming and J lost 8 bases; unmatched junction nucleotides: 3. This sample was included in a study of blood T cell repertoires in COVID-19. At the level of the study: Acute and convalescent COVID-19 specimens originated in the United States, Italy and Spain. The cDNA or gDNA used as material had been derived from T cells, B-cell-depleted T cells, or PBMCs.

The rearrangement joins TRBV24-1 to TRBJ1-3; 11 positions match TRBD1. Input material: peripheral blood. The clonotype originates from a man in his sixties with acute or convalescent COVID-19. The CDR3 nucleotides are TGTGCCACCAGTGACCGGGGACAGGGGGACACCATATATTTT. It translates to CATSDRGQGDTIYF.